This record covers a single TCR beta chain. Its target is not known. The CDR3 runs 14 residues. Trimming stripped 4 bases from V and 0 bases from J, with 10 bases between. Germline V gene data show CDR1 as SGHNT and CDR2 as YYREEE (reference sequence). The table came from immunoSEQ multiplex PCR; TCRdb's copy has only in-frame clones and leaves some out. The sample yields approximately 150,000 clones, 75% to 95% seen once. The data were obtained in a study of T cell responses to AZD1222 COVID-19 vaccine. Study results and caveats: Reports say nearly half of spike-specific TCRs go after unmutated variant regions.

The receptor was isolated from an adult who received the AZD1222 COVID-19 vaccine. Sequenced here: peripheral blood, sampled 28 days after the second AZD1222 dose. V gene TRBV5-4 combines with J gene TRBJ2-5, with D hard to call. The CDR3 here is CASSASIYQETQYF. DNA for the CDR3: TGTGCCAGCAGCGCTTCCATATACCAAGAGACCCAGTACTTC.